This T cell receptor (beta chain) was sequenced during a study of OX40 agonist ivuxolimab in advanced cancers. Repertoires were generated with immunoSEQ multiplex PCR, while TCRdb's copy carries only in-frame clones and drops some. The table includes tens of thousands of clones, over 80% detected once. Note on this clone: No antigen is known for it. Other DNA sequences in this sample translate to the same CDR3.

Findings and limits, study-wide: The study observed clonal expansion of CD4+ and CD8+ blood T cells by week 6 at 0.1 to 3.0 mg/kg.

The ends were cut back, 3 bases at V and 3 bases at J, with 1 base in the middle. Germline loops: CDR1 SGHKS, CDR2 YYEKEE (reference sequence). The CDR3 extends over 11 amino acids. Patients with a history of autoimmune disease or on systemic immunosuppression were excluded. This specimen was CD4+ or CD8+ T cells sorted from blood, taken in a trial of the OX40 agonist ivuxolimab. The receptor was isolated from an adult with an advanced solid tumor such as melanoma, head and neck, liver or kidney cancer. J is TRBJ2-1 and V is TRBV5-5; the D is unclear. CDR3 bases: TGTGCCAGCAGCTACTACAATGAGCAGTTCTTC. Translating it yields CASSYYNEQFF.